The rows below give T cell receptor beta chains drawn from one sample of a study of cytomegalovirus exposure and HLA in healthy donors. Libraries were prepared by immunoSEQ multiplex PCR; TCRdb keeps only in-frame clonotypes and omits some of them. Among approximately 170,000 clones, approximately 70% were seen once, and the ten largest hold 4% to 5%. Input material: PBMCs. The receptors originated from a man younger than 35 in good health and CMV-seropositive. Each CDR3 is given with its conserved first and last residue. Each record gives: CDR3 length, clone size, D gene, V gene, J gene, CDR3 protein, CDR3 DNA. D genes are given only for firm matches. Clone size is given for some rows only: seen once, a few or many times, or a class if the clone is expanded.

len: 14; abundance: .; d_gene: .; v_gene: TRBV4-1; j_gene: TRBJ1-1; CDR3aa: CASSQGPGNTEAFF; CDR3nt: TGCGCCAGCAGCCAAGGTCCGGGAAACACTGAAGCTTTCTTT
len: 18; abundance: .; d_gene: TRBD1; v_gene: TRBV7-9; j_gene: TRBJ2-5; CDR3aa: CASSLSVVNRGTEETQYF; CDR3nt: TGTGCCAGCAGCTTGTCGGTTGTAAACAGGGGGACGGAAGAGACCCAGTACTTC
len: 12; abundance: .; d_gene: .; v_gene: TRBV4-1; j_gene: TRBJ2-1; CDR3aa: CATEGRVTMRFF; CDR3nt: TGCGCCACCGAAGGGCGGGTGACGATGCGATTCTTC
len: 15; abundance: .; d_gene: TRBD1; v_gene: TRBV5-1; j_gene: TRBJ2-5; CDR3aa: CASSIGQGAGETQYF; CDR3nt: TGCGCCAGCAGCATTGGACAGGGGGCTGGTGAGACCCAGTACTTC
len: 16; abundance: .; d_gene: .; v_gene: TRBV9; j_gene: TRBJ2-1; CDR3aa: CASSALTGRGYNEQFF; CDR3nt: TGTGCCAGCAGCGCCTTAACAGGTAGGGGCTACAATGAGCAGTTCTTC
len: 14; abundance: .; d_gene: .; v_gene: TRBV19; j_gene: TRBJ1-3; CDR3aa: CASSPPGSGNTIYF; CDR3nt: TGTGCCAGTAGCCCGCCGGGATCTGGAAACACCATATATTTT
len: 15; abundance: .; d_gene: .; v_gene: TRBV6-1; j_gene: TRBJ2-3; CDR3aa: CASSVSSPSTDTQYF; CDR3nt: TGTGCCAGCAGTGTAAGCTCTCCTAGCACAGATACGCAGTATTTT
len: 17; abundance: .; d_gene: TRBD2; v_gene: TRBV9; j_gene: TRBJ2-3; CDR3aa: CASNREAGALVTDTQYF; CDR3nt: TGTGCCAGCAACCGCGAAGCGGGGGCCCTAGTCACAGATACGCAGTATTTT
len: 13; abundance: .; d_gene: .; v_gene: TRBV15; j_gene: TRBJ1-1; CDR3aa: CATSRDAGAEAFF; CDR3nt: TGTGCCACCAGCAGAGATGCAGGGGCGGAAGCTTTCTTT
len: 12; abundance: .; d_gene: TRBD1; v_gene: TRBV19; j_gene: TRBJ1-1; CDR3aa: CASSMGQGLAFF; CDR3nt: TGTGCCAGTAGTATGGGACAGGGGTTAGCTTTCTTT
len: 14; abundance: .; d_gene: .; v_gene: TRBV5-1; j_gene: TRBJ2-3; CDR3aa: CASSLAGLTDTQYF; CDR3nt: TGCGCCAGCAGCTTGGCGGGTCTCACAGATACGCAGTATTTT
len: 14; abundance: few; d_gene: .; v_gene: TRBV9; j_gene: TRBJ2-3; CDR3aa: CASSGRVSTDTQYF; CDR3nt: TGTGCCAGCAGCGGCAGGGTTAGCACAGATACGCAGTATTTT
len: 15; abundance: .; d_gene: .; v_gene: TRBV5-1; j_gene: TRBJ2-1; CDR3aa: CASSRQGGSYNEQFF; CDR3nt: TGCGCCAGCAGCAGGCAGGGAGGTTCCTACAATGAGCAGTTCTTC
len: 14; abundance: .; d_gene: .; v_gene: TRBV6-7; j_gene: TRBJ1-2; CDR3aa: CASSYCTFNYGYTF; CDR3nt: TGTGCCAGCAGTTACTGTACATTTAACTATGGCTACACCTTC
len: 16; abundance: .; d_gene: .; v_gene: TRBV7-6; j_gene: TRBJ1-3; CDR3aa: CASSLGTASSGNTIYF; CDR3nt: TGTGCCAGCAGCTTAGGGACAGCGAGCTCTGGAAACACCATATATTTT
len: 14; abundance: .; d_gene: .; v_gene: TRBV7-6; j_gene: TRBJ2-5; CDR3aa: CASSLGTNQETQYF; CDR3nt: TGTGCCAGCAGCTTAGGGACAAACCAAGAGACCCAGTACTTC
len: 13; abundance: .; d_gene: .; v_gene: TRBV30; j_gene: TRBJ1-2; CDR3aa: CAWSPGRNYGYTF; CDR3nt: TGTGCCTGGAGTCCCGGGAGGAACTATGGCTACACCTTC
len: 15; abundance: .; d_gene: .; v_gene: TRBV7-7; j_gene: TRBJ1-4; CDR3aa: CASSPGGVTNEKLFF; CDR3nt: TGTGCTAGCAGCCCCGGGGGAGTAACTAATGAAAAACTGTTTTTT
len: 14; abundance: .; d_gene: TRBD2; v_gene: TRBV6-1; j_gene: TRBJ2-3; CDR3aa: CATSREGLWDTQYF; CDR3nt: TGTGCCACCTCAAGGGAGGGATTATGGGATACGCAGTATTTT
len: 16; abundance: .; d_gene: TRBD2; v_gene: TRBV5-1; j_gene: TRBJ2-3; CDR3aa: CASSSTSGGGTDTQYF; CDR3nt: TGCGCCAGCAGCTCGACTAGCGGGGGTGGCACAGATACGCAGTATTTT
len: 13; abundance: .; d_gene: .; v_gene: TRBV2; j_gene: TRBJ1-5; CDR3aa: CASSEGRNQPQHF; CDR3nt: TGTGCCAGCAGTGAGGGGAGGAATCAGCCCCAGCATTTT
len: 18; abundance: .; d_gene: .; v_gene: TRBV16; j_gene: TRBJ2-1; CDR3aa: CASSQRTVGEWSYNEQFF; CDR3nt: TGTGCCAGCAGCCAGAGGACAGTCGGGGAATGGTCCTACAATGAGCAGTTCTTC
len: 13; abundance: once; d_gene: .; v_gene: TRBV19; j_gene: TRBJ1-1; CDR3aa: CASTGGGNTEAFF; CDR3nt: TGTGCCAGTACCGGGGGGGGGAACACTGAAGCTTTCTTT
len: 12; abundance: .; d_gene: .; v_gene: TRBV2; j_gene: TRBJ1-6; CDR3aa: CASSWTDSPLHF; CDR3nt: TGTGCCAGCAGTTGGACAGATTCACCCCTCCACTTT
len: 14; abundance: .; d_gene: .; v_gene: TRBV6-1; j_gene: TRBJ2-5; CDR3aa: CASSEGGREETQYF; CDR3nt: TGTGCCAGCAGTGAAGGAGGCAGGGAAGAGACCCAGTACTTC
len: 12; abundance: .; d_gene: .; v_gene: TRBV15; j_gene: TRBJ2-5; CDR3aa: CATSRDIETQYF; CDR3nt: TGTGCCACCAGCAGAGATATTGAGACCCAGTACTTC
len: 17; abundance: .; d_gene: TRBD2; v_gene: TRBV18; j_gene: TRBJ2-2; CDR3aa: CASSPPSGRGGTGELFF; CDR3nt: TGTGCCAGCTCACCGCCTAGCGGGAGGGGCGGCACCGGGGAGCTGTTTTTT
len: 14; abundance: .; d_gene: TRBD1; v_gene: TRBV2; j_gene: TRBJ1-5; CDR3aa: CASSARGRDQPQHF; CDR3nt: TGTGCCAGCAGTGCCAGGGGGCGCGATCAGCCCCAGCATTTT
len: 16; abundance: .; d_gene: TRBD1; v_gene: TRBV5-4; j_gene: TRBJ2-3; CDR3aa: CASSLGSGQTTDTQYF; CDR3nt: TGTGCCAGCAGCTTGGGGTCGGGACAGACCACAGATACGCAGTATTTT
len: 15; abundance: .; d_gene: TRBD2; v_gene: TRBV9; j_gene: TRBJ2-1; CDR3aa: CASSLGLAQYNEQFF; CDR3nt: TGTGCCAGCAGCCTCGGACTAGCTCAGTACAATGAGCAGTTCTTC
len: 14; abundance: few; d_gene: .; v_gene: TRBV4-2; j_gene: TRBJ2-2; CDR3aa: CASSQDWATGELFF; CDR3nt: TGTGCCAGCAGCCAAGACTGGGCTACCGGGGAGCTGTTTTTT
len: 13; abundance: few; d_gene: .; v_gene: TRBV2; j_gene: TRBJ1-5; CDR3aa: CASRQNLNQPQHF; CDR3nt: TGTGCCAGCAGGCAGAACCTCAATCAGCCCCAGCATTTT
len: 16; abundance: few; d_gene: TRBD1; v_gene: TRBV6-1; j_gene: TRBJ1-5; CDR3aa: CASSAWSRGLDQPQHF; CDR3nt: TGTGCCAGCAGTGCATGGTCCAGGGGGCTGGATCAGCCCCAGCATTTT
len: 15; abundance: .; d_gene: TRBD1; v_gene: TRBV6-5; j_gene: TRBJ1-2; CDR3aa: CASRNARQGLDGYTF; CDR3nt: TGTGCCAGCAGAAATGCGAGACAGGGCTTGGACGGCTACACCTTC
len: 13; abundance: few; d_gene: .; v_gene: TRBV30; j_gene: TRBJ2-3; CDR3aa: CAWSPGGTDTQYF; CDR3nt: TGTGCCTGGAGTCCGGGGGGCACAGATACGCAGTATTTT
len: 14; abundance: few; d_gene: .; v_gene: TRBV15; j_gene: TRBJ2-2; CDR3aa: CATSRDLGGGELFF; CDR3nt: TGTGCCACCAGCAGAGATTTAGGCGGCGGGGAGCTGTTTTTT
len: 14; abundance: few; d_gene: .; v_gene: TRBV7-8; j_gene: TRBJ1-4; CDR3aa: CASSSRGAKEKLFF; CDR3nt: TGTGCCAGCAGCTCCCGGGGGGCTAAAGAAAAACTGTTTTTT
len: 14; abundance: .; d_gene: .; v_gene: TRBV25-1; j_gene: TRBJ1-4; CDR3aa: CASSEYRGHEKLFF; CDR3nt: TGTGCCAGCAGTGAATACAGGGGCCATGAAAAACTGTTTTTT
len: 17; abundance: .; d_gene: TRBD1; v_gene: TRBV9; j_gene: TRBJ2-5; CDR3aa: CASSVLPGQGAGETQYF; CDR3nt: TGTGCCAGCAGCGTATTACCAGGACAGGGGGCAGGAGAGACCCAGTACTTC
len: 12; abundance: .; d_gene: .; v_gene: TRBV6-6; j_gene: TRBJ2-1; CDR3aa: CASQGTNYEQFF; CDR3nt: TGTGCCAGCCAGGGGACCAACTATGAGCAGTTCTTC
len: 20; abundance: .; d_gene: .; v_gene: TRBV9; j_gene: TRBJ2-5; CDR3aa: CASSVGPDRPRVTPQETQYF; CDR3nt: TGTGCCAGCAGCGTAGGTCCAGACAGGCCCCGCGTTACCCCACAAGAGACCCAGTACTTC
len: 15; abundance: .; d_gene: TRBD2; v_gene: TRBV5-4; j_gene: TRBJ2-5; CDR3aa: CASSSGGLVRETQYF; CDR3nt: TGTGCCAGCAGCTCGGGGGGGCTGGTAAGAGAGACCCAGTACTTC
len: 14; abundance: .; d_gene: .; v_gene: TRBV5-1; j_gene: TRBJ1-2; CDR3aa: CASSPTAGNYGYTF; CDR3nt: TGCGCCAGCAGCCCTACGGCGGGGAACTATGGCTACACCTTC
len: 13; abundance: .; d_gene: .; v_gene: TRBV2; j_gene: TRBJ1-5; CDR3aa: CASSVSENQPQHF; CDR3nt: TGTGCCAGCAGTGTGAGCGAGAATCAGCCCCAGCATTTT
len: 16; abundance: .; d_gene: TRBD2; v_gene: TRBV2; j_gene: TRBJ2-1; CDR3aa: CASSGGGESSYNEQFF; CDR3nt: TGTGCCAGCAGTGGCGGGGGGGAGTCCTCCTACAATGAGCAGTTCTTC